Shown below are 20 T cell receptor beta chains from a single sample sequenced in a study of blood T cell repertoires in COVID-19. The data were produced by immunoSEQ multiplex PCR, yet TCRdb's version contains in-frame clones alone and is incomplete. Of roughly 220,000 clones listed, more than 75% are singletons. The sample consisted of PBMCs or T cells enriched from blood (not recorded which). The receptors originated from a man under 40 with acute COVID-19.

This chain connects TRBV28 to TRBJ2-1; 7 positions match TRBD2. The CDR3 sequence is 15 residues long. The ends lost 4 bases at V and 4 bases at J; junction bases unmatched: 7. Germline CDR1 and CDR2: MDHEN and SYDVKM. The CDR3 DNA sequence: TGTGCCAGCAGTTCAGCGGGGTCACCTTACAATGAGCAGTTCTTC. Translation gives CASSSAGSPYNEQFF.

The chain uses TRBV6-1 and TRBJ2-3; D unclear. The CDR3 spans 13 residues. V lost 1 base and J lost 3, with 5 bases in between. Germline CDR1 reads MNHNS; CDR2 reads SASEGT. The CDR3 spells CASSEVRTDTQYF. As DNA, the CDR3 is TGTGCCAGCAGTGAAGTCAGAACAGATACGCAGTATTTT.

The chain uses TRBV10-2 and TRBJ1-6; the match to TRBD1 covers 7 bases. The CDR3 extends over 12 amino acids. Germline CDR1 is WSHSY and CDR2 is SAAADI. V dropped 7 bases and J dropped 9; count of bases not matched to a gene: 3. The DNA of the CDR3 is TGCGCCAGCAAGACAGGGAGTTCACCCCTCCACTTT. Translated: CASKTGSSPLHF.

This rearrangement joins TRBV13 to TRBJ2-3, with 8 nucleotides matching TRBD2. V shed 1 base, J shed 4 bases, and the junction held 4 bases outside the gene matches. The CDR3 is 15 amino acids. Germline V gene lookup returns CDR1 PRHDT and CDR2 FYEKMQ (reference sequence). This CDR3 is CASSLVRLASDTQYF. CDR3 DNA sequence: TGTGCCAGCAGCTTAGTGAGACTAGCGTCAGATACGCAGTATTTT.

V and J are TRBV4-1 and TRBJ1-5, with 7 nucleotides matching TRBD1. The CDR3 length is 15 residues. With V trimmed by 2 bases and J by 0 bases, 1 base remained unmatched. Per germline, CDR1 MGHRA and CDR2 YSYEKL. This CDR3 is CASSQSGGSNQPQHF. CDR3 in DNA: TGCGCCAGCAGCCAATCAGGGGGTAGCAATCAGCCCCAGCATTTT.

This rearrangement joins TRBV2 to TRBJ2-7; 8 bases map to TRBD2. CDR3 size: 13 residues. CDR1 is SNHLY and CDR2 is FYNNEI in the germline V gene. V shed 6 bases and J 4 bases; nucleotides not matched to a gene: 5. The CDR3 coding sequence is TGTGCCAGCAGACACGGGGGGGCTTACGAGCAGTACTTC. It encodes CASRHGGAYEQYF.

The chain has TRBV7-3 and TRBJ2-1; 14 nucleotides line up with TRBD2. From germline, CDR1 is SGHTA and CDR2 FQGTGA. This CDR3 is built from 14 residues. V lost 11 bases and J lost 7; bases outside the gene matches: 7. This chain's CDR3 is CASGLAGGYNEQFF. The CDR3 DNA is TGTGCCTCCGGACTAGCGGGGGGTTATAATGAGCAGTTCTTC.

J is TRBJ1-2 and V is TRBV15; TRBD1 agrees at 7 bases. The CDR3 runs to 15 residues. In germline, CDR1 is LNHNV, CDR2 YYDKDF (reference sequence). V shed 3 bases and J 7 bases; nucleotides not matched to a gene: 11. In nucleotides, the CDR3 is TGTGCCACCAGCAGCAGAACAGGGGATGCTGGTGGCTACACCTTC. It specifies CATSSRTGDAGGYTF.

CDR3 loop: CASSLRTGTETQYF. The DNA for the CDR3 is TGTGCCAGCAGTCTCAGGACAGGGACAGAGACCCAGTACTTC. This sequence joins TRBV7-9 and TRBJ2-5, with 8 bases lining up with TRBD1. Germline loops: CDR1 SEHNR, CDR2 FQNEAQ (reference sequence). CDR3 length equals 14 residues. V lost 6 bases to trimming and J lost 4 bases; unmatched junction nucleotides: 7.

This chain links TRBV5-1 with TRBJ2-7, with D possibly being TRBD1 (7 bases). Germline V CDR1 and CDR2: SGHRS, YFSETQ. V dropped 4 bases and J dropped 5 bases, with 19 bases sitting between them. The CDR3 covers 15 residues. CDR3 residues: CASSLNQGGRDEQYF. The CDR3 DNA reads TGCGCCAGCAGCCTAAACCAGGGGGGTCGGGACGAGCAGTACTTC.

The rearrangement joins TRBV3-1 (or the pseudogene TRBV3-2) to TRBJ2-4, with TRBD1 matching over 9 bases. The CDR3 extends over 17 amino acids. V lost 2 bases and J lost 5; bases outside the gene matches: 10. CDR1 is LGHDT and CDR2 is YNNKEL in the germline V gene (reference sequence). The CDR3 DNA reads as TGTGCCAGCAGCCAAACGGGACAGGGAGAGGTTGAAAACATTCAGTACTTC. This sequence encodes CASSQTGQGEVENIQYF.

The chain employs TRBV11-2 and TRBJ1-1; weak D call: TRBD1 (5 bases). Germline V gene sequence: CDR1 SGHAT, CDR2 FQNNGV. The CDR3 loop spans 13 amino acids. V was trimmed by 5 bases and J by 7 bases, leaving 14 bases between them. In nucleotides, the CDR3 is TGTGCCAGCAGCCCGGTTCGGGGGGGTGAAGCTTTCTTT. This gives the protein CASSPVRGGEAFF.

In this sample, this clone turned up once. The genes are TRBV27 and TRBJ2-7; D unresolved. The CDR3 extends over 14 amino acids. Trimming took off 5 bases at V and 0 bases at J, with 11 bases between the two ends. Germline V gives CDR1 MNHEY, CDR2 SMNVEV (reference sequence). CDR3 nucleotides: TGTGCCAGCAGTCTGACAACAAGCTCCTACGAGCAGTACTTC. As protein: CASSLTTSSYEQYF.

The V gene is TRBV5-1, the J gene TRBJ1-1; TRBD1 is a possible D gene (5 bases). From germline, CDR1 is SGHRS and CDR2 YFSETQ. The CDR3 runs 17 residues. Trimming removed 5 bases at V and 5 bases at J, with 25 bases between. CDR3: CASRAGFTGGKKTEAFF. The CDR3 DNA reads TGCGCCAGCAGGGCAGGGTTCACCGGGGGTAAAAAAACTGAAGCTTTCTTT.

V and J are TRBV6-5 and TRBJ1-1; no firm D call. Germline CDR1 reads MNHEY; CDR2 reads SVGAGI. CDR3 size: 16 residues. V was clipped by 1 base and J by 3 bases, with 15 bases between them. CDR3 sequence reads: CASSYFSGSIDTEAFF. In DNA form, the CDR3 reads TGTGCCAGCAGTTACTTCTCCGGGTCTATTGACACTGAAGCTTTCTTT.

This chain links TRBV5-1 with TRBJ2-7, with a tentative D call TRBD1 (6 bases). The length of the CDR3 is 16 residues. Per germline, CDR1 SGHRS and CDR2 YFSETQ. Trimming took 3 bases from V and 6 from J, leaving 22 bases between them. The CDR3 sequence: CASSSLDFRGLGEQYF. CDR3 nucleotide sequence: TGCGCCAGCAGCTCGCTCGACTTCAGGGGCCTCGGCGAGCAGTACTTC.

The chain couples TRBV12-3 or TRBV12-4 to TRBJ1-1; D might be TRBD1 (5 bases). The CDR3 sequence is 13 residues long. The V end was cut by 4 bases, the J end by 5 bases, with 11 bases between. Here the CDR3 reads CASSWGERTEAFF. DNA for the CDR3: TGTGCCAGCAGTTGGGGGGAGAGAACTGAAGCTTTCTTT.

The chain combines TRBV10-3 with TRBJ1-2; 8 bases line up with TRBD1. This CDR3 has 14 residues. The V gene's germline CDR1 is ENHRY and CDR2 SYGVKD. With 8 bases clipped from V and 6 bases from J, the junction kept 11 bases outside the gene matches. The CDR3: CAIPAARGLNGYTF. CDR3 nucleotide sequence: TGTGCCATCCCCGCCGCCAGGGGGCTAAATGGCTACACCTTC.

This clone was seen a handful of times. This chain connects TRBV2 to TRBJ1-5; TRBD1 agrees at 8 bases. CDR3 size: 13 residues. Per germline, CDR1 SNHLY and CDR2 FYNNEI. V gave up 11 bases and J gave up 7 bases; unmatched junction bases: 10. This CDR3 is CAGSGQGQQPQHF. CDR3 nucleotide sequence: TGTGCCGGATCAGGACAGGGACAACAGCCCCAGCATTTT.

The genes are TRBV30 and TRBJ2-5, with 7 positions matching TRBD1. From germline, CDR1 is GTSNPN and CDR2 SVGIG (reference sequence). The V gene end was trimmed by 1 base and the J gene end by 2 bases; junction bases not matched to a gene: 4. The CDR3 has 14 amino acids. CDR3 bases: TGTGCCTGGAGTGAGGGACAGCAACAAGAGACCCAGTACTTC. Protein: CAWSEGQQQETQYF.